This TCR beta chain was captured by sequencing in a study of CXCR3-negative and CXCR3-positive naive CD8 T cells. The TRB cDNA libraries were prepared by 5' RACE with UMI labels. Using the 5' RACE reads, TCRdb records one entry per CDR3 protein without DNA. The table lists around 56,000 distinct CDR3 sequences. For this clonotype: What it binds is not known.

CDR1 is SGHNT, CDR2 YYREEE, per germline (reference sequence). The CDR3 runs to 15 residues. Study-level results: More hydrophobic TRB CDR3s were found in CXCR3-positive naive cells than in CXCR3-negative naive cells. CXCR3-negative and CXCR3-positive naive cells shared comparable TRBV-TRBJ usage, but memory cells did not.

The TCR was taken from a human donor in good health. Some clones in this sample may be carry-over from other donors' samples. Material: naive CXCR3- CD8+ T cells from blood. Subset here: CD45RO-CCR7+CD27+CD95- naive CD8+ T cells lacking CXCR3 (TNR3-). The V call is TRBV5-4, the J call TRBJ2-3; TCRdb reports TRBD1, a call that lacks DNA to check it against. This chain's CDR3 is CASSLGRGKGDTQYF.